Shown below are 8 T cell receptor beta chains from a single sample sequenced in a study of shared clonotypes between healthy human individuals. It was CD45RO-negative cells, positively selected for CCR7, that made up naive CD8 cells, with terminally differentiated effector memory CD45RA+ cells excluded. Only in-frame clones appear in the TCRdb table, and some are missing; sequencing was by immunoSEQ multiplex PCR. Here the sample spans 630,000 or so clones, 98% being singletons. Sequencing input: naive CD8+ T cells sorted from blood. These receptors were taken from a man aged 25 to 40 in good health.

The rearrangement joins TRBV27 to TRBJ2-2, with 8 bases that match TRBD2. V dropped 1 base and J dropped 4; count of bases not matched to a gene: 8. This CDR3 has 17 amino acids. CDR1 and CDR2 from the germline V gene are MNHEY and SMNVEV (reference sequence). CDR3 region: CASSLYPTSGRTGELFF. Here the CDR3 DNA reads TGTGCCAGCAGTTTATACCCAACTAGCGGTCGCACCGGGGAGCTGTTTTTT.

The J gene is TRBJ2-1, the V gene TRBV27; maybe TRBD2 (5 bases). Germline V gives CDR1 MNHEY, CDR2 SMNVEV (reference sequence). Trimming left V 2 bases short and J 5 bases short, with 10 bases between. This CDR3 is built from 14 residues. CDR3 nucleotides: TGTGCCAGCAGTTTAGACGGGATGCACAATGAGCAGTTCTTC. Translation: CASSLDGMHNEQFF.

The rearrangement joins TRBV18 to TRBJ1-5, with 10 bases aligning to TRBD1. Germline V gives CDR1 KGHSH, CDR2 LQKENI. With 2 bases clipped from V and 4 bases from J, the junction kept 8 bases outside the gene matches. The length of the CDR3 is 17 residues. The CDR3 is CASSPNAGTGENQPQHF. The CDR3 DNA reads TGTGCCAGCTCACCAAACGCCGGGACAGGGGAAAATCAGCCCCAGCATTTT.

The chain joins TRBV7-9 to TRBJ2-1; no firm D call. The CDR3 has 12 residues. V lost 7 bases and J lost 7, with 11 bases in between. Germline V gene sequence: CDR1 SEHNR, CDR2 FQNEAQ (reference sequence). CDR3 protein: CASKLRENEQFF. The DNA of the CDR3 is TGTGCCAGCAAGTTAAGAGAGAATGAGCAGTTCTTC.

This sequence joins TRBV28 and TRBJ2-7, with 12 bases lining up with TRBD1. Germline trimming cut 6 bases from V and 7 bases from J; bases unmatched to any gene: 13. Germline CDR1 is MDHEN and CDR2 is SYDVKM. This CDR3 is 16 amino acids long. CDR3 sequence reads: CASSEGQGARGREQYF. The CDR3 nucleotides read TGTGCCAGCAGCGAGGGACAGGGGGCGAGAGGTAGAGAGCAGTACTTC.

To note about this clone: Other DNA variants within this sample encode the same CDR3. The gene calls are TRBV27 and TRBJ2-1; 11 nucleotides match TRBD2. V gave up 6 bases and J gave up 4 bases; unmatched junction bases: 5. Per germline, CDR1 MNHEY and CDR2 SMNVEV (reference sequence). The CDR3 runs 15 residues. For the CDR3, the DNA is TGTGCCAGCAGCCTAGCGGGAGGTACTTACAATGAGCAGTTCTTC. Translating gives CASSLAGGTYNEQFF.

J is TRBJ2-6 and V is TRBV27; no clear D gene. The V gene's germline CDR1 is MNHEY and CDR2 SMNVEV (reference sequence). The CDR3 has 15 amino acids. V lost 7 bases and J 0 bases, leaving 10 bases between the germline ends. The CDR3 DNA reads as TGTGCCAGCACGAGGAAGCTCTCTGGGGCCAACGTCCTGACTTTC. This encodes CASTRKLSGANVLTF.

The V and J genes are TRBV11-2 and TRBJ2-3; D is ambiguous. CDR1 is SGHAT and CDR2 is FQNNGV in the germline V gene. The CDR3 covers 17 residues. V lost 0 bases to trimming and J lost 1 base, with 14 bases between them. The CDR3 here is CASSLDHGSVGTDTQYF. CDR3 in DNA: TGTGCCAGCAGCTTAGATCACGGGTCTGTGGGCACAGATACGCAGTATTTT.